Listed here are 16 T cell receptor beta chains from one sample, sequenced in a study of blood T cell repertoires in COVID-19. The repertoire was sequenced with immunoSEQ multiplex PCR; TCRdb's copy has only in-frame clones and lacks some. This sample carries 150,000 or so clones, approximately 91% of them seen once, and the ten largest clones take 2% to 3%. The specimen was peripheral blood. All receptors come from a man younger than 30 with acute or convalescent COVID-19.

This rearrangement joins TRBV4-1 to TRBJ2-1, with a tentative D call TRBD1 (5 bases). From germline, CDR1 is MGHRA and CDR2 YSYEKL. V lost 0 bases and J lost 10, with 13 bases in between. The CDR3 is 14 amino acids. The CDR3 nucleotides read TGCGCCAGCAGCCAAGATCCGAGATACAGGGAGCAGTTCTTC. Translation: CASSQDPRYREQFF.

The rearrangement uses TRBV7-6 and TRBJ1-1, with 7 bases matching TRBD1. J gave up 7 bases and V 6 bases, and 11 bases lay outside the gene matches. This CDR3 has 14 residues. Per the germline V gene, CDR1 is SGHVS and CDR2 is FNYEAQ. The CDR3 is CASSPSTGSSEAFF. CDR3 coding DNA: TGTGCCAGCAGTCCCTCGACAGGGTCTAGTGAAGCTTTCTTT.

The chain is built from TRBV27 and TRBJ2-1, with a possible D match to TRBD2 (5 bases). CDR3 size: 15 residues. Trimming took 3 bases from V and 4 from J, leaving 13 bases between them. CDR1 MNHEY and CDR2 SMNVEV come from the germline V gene (reference sequence). In DNA, the CDR3 is TGTGCCAGCAGTTTGAGAGGGCCTGTGTACAATGAGCAGTTCTTC. Translated: CASSLRGPVYNEQFF.

This rearrangement joins TRBV6-5 to TRBJ2-7; 8 bases agree with TRBD1. This CDR3 contains 14 residues. V gave up 6 bases and J gave up 7 bases; unmatched junction bases: 11. Germline V gene lookup returns CDR1 MNHEY and CDR2 SVGAGI. The CDR3 here is CASSRDRKEGEQYF. The CDR3 nucleotides read TGTGCCAGCAGCCGGGACAGGAAGGAGGGGGAGCAGTACTTC.

The rearrangement joins TRBV18 to TRBJ1-2, with 7 bases identical to TRBD1. The J segment lost 6 bases and the V segment lost 2 bases, leaving 3 bases of the junction unmatched. The CDR3 extends over 13 amino acids. CDR1 is KGHSH and CDR2 is LQKENI in the germline V gene. In nucleotides, the CDR3 is TGTGCCAGCTCACCAGGCGGGACAGATGGCTACACCTTC. This sequence encodes CASSPGGTDGYTF.

This CDR3 is CASSPQVPTLQETQYF. In DNA form, the CDR3 reads TGTGCCAGCAGCCCCCAGGTCCCGACCCTCCAAGAGACCCAGTACTTC. The chain employs TRBV7-6 and TRBJ2-5; no clear D. Trimming took 5 bases from V and 1 from J, leaving 17 bases between them. This CDR3 has 16 amino acids. The germline CDR1 and CDR2 sequences are SGHVS and FNYEAQ.

This chain connects TRBV5-4 to TRBJ1-2; TRBD1 aligns across 8 bases. CDR1 and CDR2 (germline): SGHNT, YYREEE (reference sequence). The length of the CDR3 is 13 residues. J gave up 8 bases and V 3 bases, and 6 bases lay outside the gene matches. Here the CDR3 reads CASSSRTGLGYTF. In nucleotides, the CDR3 is TGTGCCAGCAGCTCCCGGACAGGGCTCGGCTACACCTTC. The entire variable domain, with the rest obtained from reference TRBV5-4 and TRBJ1-2, is as follows: ETGVTQSPTHLIKTRGQQVTLRCSSQSGHNTVSWYQQALGQGPQFIFQYYREEENGRGNFPPRFSGLQFPNYSSELNVNALELDDSALYLCASSSRTGLGYTFGSGTRLTVV.

The chain joins TRBV27 to TRBJ1-1; 7 bases are a match to TRBD1. Germline V gives CDR1 MNHEY, CDR2 SMNVEV (reference sequence). V shed 8 bases, J shed 5 bases, and the junction held 2 bases outside the gene matches. The CDR3 runs 11 residues. The CDR3 is CASLQGTEAFF. The CDR3 bases are TGTGCCAGCTTACAGGGGACTGAAGCTTTCTTT.

This rearrangement joins TRBV6-5 to TRBJ2-1; TRBD2 matches 7 bases. With 10 bases clipped from V and 3 bases from J, the junction kept 9 bases outside the gene matches. Per the germline V gene, CDR1 is MNHEY and CDR2 is SVGAGI. The CDR3 sequence is 14 residues long. In nucleotides, the CDR3 is TGTGCCACCTCCCCCCTAGCGGACTACAATGAGCAGTTCTTC. It translates to CATSPLADYNEQFF.

The V call is TRBV4-1, the J call TRBJ1-6; TRBD1 might be the D (5 bases). This CDR3 has 16 amino acids. V gave up 4 bases and J gave up 9 bases, with 19 bases separating them. Germline CDR1 and CDR2: MGHRA and YSYEKL. CDR3 residues: CASSPQTTVEGSPLHF. The CDR3 DNA reads TGCGCCAGCAGCCCGCAGACGACAGTAGAAGGTTCACCCCTCCACTTT.

The chain uses TRBV19 and TRBJ1-1; TRBD1 matches at 9 bases. The CDR3 runs to 15 residues. With 10 bases clipped from V and 5 bases from J, the junction kept 14 bases outside the gene matches. Germline V lookup: CDR1 LNHDA, CDR2 SQIVND (reference sequence). The CDR3 coding sequence is TGTGCCACCGGAAAATGGGACAGGGCCTGGACTGAAGCTTTCTTT. Its protein product is CATGKWDRAWTEAFF.

The chain carries TRBV27 and TRBJ2-5; 11 nucleotides agree with TRBD2. With V trimmed by 5 bases and J by 2 bases, 4 bases remained unmatched. The CDR3 covers 15 residues. The germline V gene encodes CDR1 MNHEY and CDR2 SMNVEV (reference sequence). The CDR3 reads CASSLGTSGQETQYF. CDR3 DNA sequence: TGTGCCAGCAGTCTCGGGACTAGCGGACAAGAGACCCAGTACTTC.

The chain is built from TRBV27 and TRBJ1-2; D possibly corresponds to TRBD1 (5 bases). Germline V gives CDR1 MNHEY, CDR2 SMNVEV (reference sequence). The CDR3 has 13 amino acids. The V end was cut by 2 bases, the J end by 8 bases, with 12 bases between. The CDR3 here is CASSLRQQLGYTF. The CDR3 bases are TGTGCCAGCAGTTTAAGACAGCAACTCGGCTACACCTTC.

This clone showed up just once. The rearrangement links TRBV6-2 or TRBV6-3 to TRBJ1-5; no reliable D call. V lost 2 bases, J lost 3 bases, and 14 bases lay in between. Germline V CDR1 and CDR2: MNHEY, SVGEGT. The CDR3 is made up of 16 amino acids. The CDR3 coding sequence is TGTGCCAGCAGTTACCCCGGGAGTCCGGCCAATCAGCCCCAGCATTTT. It encodes CASSYPGSPANQPQHF.

The chain links TRBV5-4 to TRBJ2-7; TRBD2 is a possible D gene (6 bases). V was trimmed by 4 bases and J by 0 bases, leaving 17 bases between them. Germline V gives CDR1 SGHNT, CDR2 YYREEE (reference sequence). The CDR3 runs to 16 residues. CDR3: CASSAKGGTSSYEQYF. The CDR3 DNA follows: TGTGCCAGCAGCGCGAAGGGCGGGACGAGCTCCTACGAGCAGTACTTC.

This clone appeared once. The J gene is TRBJ1-1, the V gene TRBV7-2; D remains ambiguous. Trimming cost V 1 base and J 2 bases, with 11 bases left between them. There are 15 residues in the CDR3. Germline V CDR1 and CDR2: SGHTA, FQGNSA. CDR3 sequence: CASSLGLFGNTEAFF. CDR3 nucleotides: TGTGCCAGCAGCTTAGGGCTGTTTGGTAACACTGAAGCTTTCTTT.